This is a list of T cell receptor beta chains from one sample in a study of read filtering for tumor transcriptome and immune sequencing. TCRdb redid the calling of the reads with MiXCR, one entry per CDR3 protein. The sample contains some 120,000 distinct CDR3 sequences, 13% of which appear only once. Sequencing was done on a sample of a population of CD138-negative cells sorted from bone marrow. These receptors all stem from a donor at least 40 years old with multiple myeloma. Both conserved end residues are trimmed from each CDR3. The size entry is marked missing in some rows and otherwise reads once, few, many or a size class.

clone size: many; V gene: TRBV7-2; J gene: TRBJ2-1; CDR3 protein: ASSLVGATGEQF
clone size: many; V gene: TRBV6-1; J gene: TRBJ2-1; CDR3 protein: ASSENDRSSYNEQF
clone size: many; V gene: TRBV29-1; J gene: TRBJ2-2; CDR3 protein: SVSRTGYTGELF
clone size: many; V gene: TRBV20-1; J gene: TRBJ2-4; CDR3 protein: SAVAGGPAKNIQY
clone size: many; V gene: TRBV29-1; J gene: TRBJ2-1; CDR3 protein: SVGGFTGGLYNEQF
clone size: few; V gene: TRBV7-2; J gene: TRBJ2-1; CDR3 protein: ASSLLASGGDEQF
clone size: few; V gene: TRBV19; J gene: TRBJ2-2; CDR3 protein: ASSIPSGGAPGELF
clone size: many; V gene: TRBV7-2; J gene: TRBJ2-2; CDR3 protein: ASSFRLAENTGELF
clone size: .; V gene: TRBV5-1; J gene: TRBJ1-3; CDR3 protein: ASSPDNSGNTIY
clone size: many; V gene: TRBV11-2; J gene: TRBJ2-1; CDR3 protein: ASSLVVWGEMSYNEQF
clone size: many; V gene: TRBV6-5; J gene: TRBJ2-7; CDR3 protein: ASSYSDRGAYEQY
clone size: many; V gene: TRBV20-1; J gene: TRBJ1-4; CDR3 protein: SAEPGEGKLF
clone size: .; V gene: TRBV14; J gene: TRBJ2-5; CDR3 protein: ASSQDGTVPFQETQY
clone size: many; V gene: TRBV5-1; J gene: TRBJ1-4; CDR3 protein: ASSFSPGQPEKLF
clone size: many; V gene: TRBV19; J gene: TRBJ1-5; CDR3 protein: ASREDRGSNQPQH
clone size: few; V gene: TRBV20-1; J gene: TRBJ1-2; CDR3 protein: SAGETGKVGYT
clone size: .; V gene: TRBV6-5; J gene: TRBJ2-7; CDR3 protein: ASSYAPSGSRGDEQY
clone size: many; V gene: TRBV20-1; J gene: TRBJ1-1; CDR3 protein: SARAGGGHTEAF
clone size: many; V gene: TRBV11-3; J gene: TRBJ2-7; CDR3 protein: ASSLTGTLGEQY
clone size: many; V gene: TRBV6-1; J gene: TRBJ1-1; CDR3 protein: ASSFSGQGGTEAF
clone size: many; V gene: TRBV4-1; J gene: TRBJ2-3; CDR3 protein: ASSQLKSGGDAYTQY
clone size: many; V gene: TRBV20-1; J gene: TRBJ1-1; CDR3 protein: SAKWAEMNTEAF
clone size: many; V gene: TRBV3-1; J gene: TRBJ2-1; CDR3 protein: ASSQGASGGGEQF
clone size: many; V gene: TRBV29-1; J gene: TRBJ1-4; CDR3 protein: SVVVGNEKLF